Given below is one TCR beta chain in context. The sample originates from a study of T cell responses to AZD1222 COVID-19 vaccine. The data were produced by immunoSEQ multiplex PCR, yet TCRdb's version contains in-frame clones alone and is incomplete. The sample has about 140,000 clones; 75% to 90% are singletons. The germline gives CDR1 LNHDA, CDR2 SQIVND (reference sequence). The CDR3 covers 15 residues. Trimming pared 4 bases from V and 9 bases from J, leaving 16 bases between. This chain uses TRBV19 with TRBJ1-6; a weak D match, TRBD1 (6 bases). The source was peripheral blood, collected on day 0 of AZD1222 vaccination. The source is an adult in good health. CDR3 sequence (DNA): TGTGCCAGTAGTACCTTCGGACAGTTACGTTCACCCCTCCACTTT. Protein sequence: CASSTFGQLRSPLHF.